The entry below gives a single T cell receptor beta chain sequence along with its context. Its antigen is undetermined. This CDR3 is 14 amino acids long. The germline V gene has CDR1 SGHTS and CDR2 YDEGEE. V was cut by 4 bases and J by 9 bases, with 16 bases left in between. CD45RO-negative CD8 cells positively selected for CCR7 made up the naive population, which excluded terminally differentiated effector memory CD45RA+ cells. Each cell subset's genomic DNA was divided evenly among several immunoSEQ plates. In the authors' workflow: Filtering differed because ImmunoSEQ produced junction-only sequences that carried no quality scores. Generated by immunoSEQ multiplex PCR, the TCRdb table keeps only in-frame clones and is missing some. Clone size and V and J calls were adopted from that table, with D and trimming inferred from the DNA. The sample has 2 million to 2.5 million clones; approximately 94% are singletons.

The data were obtained in a study of shared clonotypes between healthy human individuals. Across the whole study: There were three CD4 naive, three CD4 memory, two CD8 naive and one CD8 memory plates per donor. Study results and caveats: A generally larger estimated richness was seen in naive subsets than in memory subsets.

Sequencing used naive CD8+ T cells from PBMCs. The genes are TRBV5-8 and TRBJ2-2; unclear D gene. The TCR comes from a man younger than 30 in good health. Some clones in this sample may be carry-over from other donors' samples. DNA of the CDR3: TGTGCCAGCAGCCCGTTTTCCCGGCCGTGGGAGCTGTTTTTT. It encodes CASSPFSRPWELFF.